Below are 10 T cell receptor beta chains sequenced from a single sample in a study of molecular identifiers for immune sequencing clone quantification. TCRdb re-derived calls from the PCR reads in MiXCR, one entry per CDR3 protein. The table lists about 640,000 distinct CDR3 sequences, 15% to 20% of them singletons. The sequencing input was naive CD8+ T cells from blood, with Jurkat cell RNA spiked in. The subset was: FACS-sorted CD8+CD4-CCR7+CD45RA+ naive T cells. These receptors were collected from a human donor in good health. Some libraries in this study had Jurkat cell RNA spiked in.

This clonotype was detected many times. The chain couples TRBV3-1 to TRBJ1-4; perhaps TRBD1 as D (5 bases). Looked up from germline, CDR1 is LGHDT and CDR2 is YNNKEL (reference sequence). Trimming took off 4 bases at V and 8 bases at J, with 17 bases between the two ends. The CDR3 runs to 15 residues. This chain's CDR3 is CASSPRESSGEKLFF. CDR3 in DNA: TGTGCCAGCAGCCCCAGGGAGTCCAGCGGGGAAAAACTGTTTTTT.

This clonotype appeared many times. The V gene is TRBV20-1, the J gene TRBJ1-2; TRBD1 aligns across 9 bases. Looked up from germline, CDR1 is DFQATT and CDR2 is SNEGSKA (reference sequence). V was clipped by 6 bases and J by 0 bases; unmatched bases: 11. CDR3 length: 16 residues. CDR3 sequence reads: CSAEPGQGLSNYGYTF. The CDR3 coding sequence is TGCAGTGCCGAACCGGGACAGGGTCTATCTAACTATGGCTACACCTTC.

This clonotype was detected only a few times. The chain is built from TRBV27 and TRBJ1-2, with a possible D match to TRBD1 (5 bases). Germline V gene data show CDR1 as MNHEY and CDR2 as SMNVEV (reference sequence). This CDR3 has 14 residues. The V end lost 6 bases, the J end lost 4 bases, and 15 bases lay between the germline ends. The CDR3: CASRPPRQPYGYTF. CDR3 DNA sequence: TGTGCCAGCAGACCCCCCCGACAGCCCTATGGCTACACCTTC.

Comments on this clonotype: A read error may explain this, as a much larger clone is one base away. This CDR3 reads CASRKDSGELFF. CDR3 in DNA: TGTGCCAGCAGGAAGGACTCCGGGGAGCTGTTTTTT. V is TRBV9 and J is TRBJ2-2; the D gene is possibly TRBD2 (5 bases). Trimming cost V 5 bases and J 6 bases, with 8 bases left between them. This CDR3 is built from 12 residues. The germline gives CDR1 SGDLS, CDR2 YYNGEE.

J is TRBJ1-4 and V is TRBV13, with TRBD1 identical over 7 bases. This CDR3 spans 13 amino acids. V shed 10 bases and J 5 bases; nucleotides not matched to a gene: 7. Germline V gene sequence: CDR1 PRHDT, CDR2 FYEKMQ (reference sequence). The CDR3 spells CATRDSSNEKLFF. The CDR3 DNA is TGTGCCACACGGGACAGCTCAAATGAAAAACTGTTTTTT. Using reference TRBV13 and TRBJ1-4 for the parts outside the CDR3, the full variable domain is AAGVIQSPRHLIKEKRETATLKCYPIPRHDTVYWYQQGPGQDPQFLISFYEKMQSDKGSIPDRFSAQQFSDYHSELNMSSLELGDSALYFCATRDSSNEKLFFGSGTQLSVL.

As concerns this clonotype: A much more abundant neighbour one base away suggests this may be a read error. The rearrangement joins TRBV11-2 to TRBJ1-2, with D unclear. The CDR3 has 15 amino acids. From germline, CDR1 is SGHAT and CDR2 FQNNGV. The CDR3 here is CASSTYKKANYGCTF. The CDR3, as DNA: TGTGCCAGCAGCACCTACAAGAAAGCTAACTATGGCTGCACCTTC.

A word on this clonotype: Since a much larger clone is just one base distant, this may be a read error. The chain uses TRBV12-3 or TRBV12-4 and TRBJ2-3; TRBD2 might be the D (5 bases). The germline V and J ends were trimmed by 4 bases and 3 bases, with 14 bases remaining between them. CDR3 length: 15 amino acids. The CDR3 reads CASSSVRGSTDTQYF. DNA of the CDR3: TGTGCCAGCAGTTCAGTCCGGGGTTCGACAGATACGCAGTATTTT.

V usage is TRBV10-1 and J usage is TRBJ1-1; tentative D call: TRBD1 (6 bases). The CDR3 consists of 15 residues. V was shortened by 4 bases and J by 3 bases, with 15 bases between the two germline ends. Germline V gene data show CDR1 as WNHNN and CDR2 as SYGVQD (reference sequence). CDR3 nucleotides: TGCGCCAGCAGTGGCCCAGGGGCGACTCACACTGAAGCTTTCTTT. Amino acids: CASSGPGATHTEAFF.

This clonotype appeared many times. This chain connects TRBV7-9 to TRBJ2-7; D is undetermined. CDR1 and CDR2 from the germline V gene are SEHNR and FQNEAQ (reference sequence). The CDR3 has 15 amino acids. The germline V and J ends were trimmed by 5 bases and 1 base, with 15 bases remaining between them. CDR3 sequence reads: CASSPSATESYEQYF. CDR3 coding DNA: TGTGCCAGCAGCCCCTCTGCTACCGAATCCTACGAGCAGTACTTC.

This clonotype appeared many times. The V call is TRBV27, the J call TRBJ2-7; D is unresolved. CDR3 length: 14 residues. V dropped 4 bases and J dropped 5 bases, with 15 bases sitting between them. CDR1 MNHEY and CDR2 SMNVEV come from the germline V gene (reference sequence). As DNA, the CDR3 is TGTGCCAGCAGTTGGGCCCAAGCCTCGGACGAGCAGTACTTC. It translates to CASSWAQASDEQYF.